The next 7 T cell receptor beta chains were all read from a single sample in a study of blood T cell repertoires in COVID-19. Assay used: immunoSEQ multiplex PCR; TCRdb lists only in-frame clones, some missing. The data contain 150,000 or so clones, around 82% of them singletons. Sequencing was performed on peripheral blood. These receptors were collected from a man aged 55 to 69 with active or convalescent COVID-19.

CDR3 DNA: TGTGCCAGCAGCACGATTACCCGGGGGGCTGGCTACACCTTC. This translates into CASSTITRGAGYTF. The chain is built from TRBV27 and TRBJ1-2; D perhaps matches TRBD1 (6 bases). The germline V and J ends were trimmed by 6 bases and 7 bases, with 18 bases remaining between them. The CDR3 is 14 residues long. The germline CDR1 and CDR2 sequences are MNHEY and SMNVEV (reference sequence).

This clone occurred a few times. This chain connects TRBV28 to TRBJ2-1; 7 bases fit TRBD2. This CDR3 contains 14 residues. Germline CDR1 and CDR2: MDHEN and SYDVKM. With 7 bases clipped from V and 3 bases from J, the junction kept 6 bases outside the gene matches. In nucleotides, the CDR3 is TGTGCCAGCACCCTTGCGGGGGACTACAATGAGCAGTTCTTC. Its protein product is CASTLAGDYNEQFF.

The chain links TRBV9 to TRBJ1-1; D gene ambiguous. Germline V gene lookup returns CDR1 SGDLS and CDR2 YYNGEE. Trimming cost V 3 bases and J 0 bases, with 12 bases left between them. CDR3 length: 15 amino acids. The CDR3 loop reads CASSGVLGMNTEAFF. In DNA, the CDR3 is TGTGCCAGCAGCGGCGTACTCGGGATGAACACTGAAGCTTTCTTT.

As DNA, the CDR3 is TGTGCCAGTAGTATAACGACAGGGGGCTACACCGGGGAGCTGTTTTTT. This gives the protein CASSITTGGYTGELFF. This chain joins TRBV19 and TRBJ2-2; 10 nucleotides match TRBD1. The CDR3 has 16 amino acids. With 2 bases clipped from V and 3 bases from J, the junction kept 3 bases outside the gene matches. The germline V gene has CDR1 LNHDA and CDR2 SQIVND (reference sequence).

The V gene is TRBV6-5, the J gene TRBJ2-3; 11 nucleotides align to TRBD2. This CDR3 region has 15 residues. V lost 2 bases to trimming and J lost 5 bases; unmatched junction nucleotides: 3. Germline CDR1 MNHEY, CDR2 SVGAGI. Written as DNA, the CDR3 is TGTGCCAGCAGTTACATGCTAGCGGGAGGAGATACGCAGTATTTT. As protein: CASSYMLAGGDTQYF.

The rearrangement links TRBV21-1 to TRBJ1-6. TRBV21-1 is assigned pseudogene status. The CDR3 is made up of 14 amino acids. This CDR3 reads CASSKCGHNSPLHF. CDR3 DNA sequence: TGTGCCAGCAGCAAGTGCGGTCATAATTCACCCCTCCACTTT.

This chain joins TRBV2 and TRBJ1-1; unclear D gene. The CDR3 runs to 14 residues. Between the trimmed V and J ends, which lost 4 bases and 0 bases, there was a span of 9 bases. Germline assignment: CDR1 SNHLY and CDR2 FYNNEI. The CDR3 DNA sequence: TGTGCCAGCAGTGTCAACAGCATGAACACTGAAGCTTTCTTT. Encoded protein: CASSVNSMNTEAFF.